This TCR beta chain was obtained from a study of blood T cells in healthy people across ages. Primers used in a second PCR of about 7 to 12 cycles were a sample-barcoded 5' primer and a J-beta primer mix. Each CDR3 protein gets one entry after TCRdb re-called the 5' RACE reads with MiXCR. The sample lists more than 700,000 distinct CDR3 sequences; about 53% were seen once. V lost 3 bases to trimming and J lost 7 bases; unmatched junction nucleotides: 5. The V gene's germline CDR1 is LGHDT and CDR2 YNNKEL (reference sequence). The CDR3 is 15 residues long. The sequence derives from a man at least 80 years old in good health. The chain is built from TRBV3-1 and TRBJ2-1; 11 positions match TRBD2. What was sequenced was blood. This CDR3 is CASSQYGLAGNEQFF. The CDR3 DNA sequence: TGTGCCAGCAGCCAGTACGGACTAGCGGGTAATGAGCAGTTCTTC.